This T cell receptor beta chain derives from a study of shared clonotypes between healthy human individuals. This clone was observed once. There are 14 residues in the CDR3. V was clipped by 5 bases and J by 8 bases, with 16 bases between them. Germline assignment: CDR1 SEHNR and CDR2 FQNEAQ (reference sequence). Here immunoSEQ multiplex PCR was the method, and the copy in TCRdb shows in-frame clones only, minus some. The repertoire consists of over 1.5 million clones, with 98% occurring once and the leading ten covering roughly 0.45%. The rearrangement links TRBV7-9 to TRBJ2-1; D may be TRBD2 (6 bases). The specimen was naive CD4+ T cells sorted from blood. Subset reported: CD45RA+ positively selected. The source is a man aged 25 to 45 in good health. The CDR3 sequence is CASSQRELFDEQFF. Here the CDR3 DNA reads TGTGCCAGCAGCCAACGGGAGCTTTTCGATGAGCAGTTCTTC.